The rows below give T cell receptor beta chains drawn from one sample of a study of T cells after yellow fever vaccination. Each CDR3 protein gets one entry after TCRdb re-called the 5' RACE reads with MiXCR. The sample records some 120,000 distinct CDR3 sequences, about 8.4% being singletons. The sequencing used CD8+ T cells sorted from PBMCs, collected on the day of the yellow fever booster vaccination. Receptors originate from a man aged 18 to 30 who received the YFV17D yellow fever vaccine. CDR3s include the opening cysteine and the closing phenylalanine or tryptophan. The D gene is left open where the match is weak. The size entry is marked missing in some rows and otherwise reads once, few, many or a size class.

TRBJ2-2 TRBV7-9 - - CASSFLEGQNTGELFF TGTGCCAGCAGCTTCCTCGAGGGACAGAACACCGGGGAGCTGTTTTTT
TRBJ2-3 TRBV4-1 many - CASSQAADTQYF TGCGCCAGCAGCCAAGCGGCAGATACGCAGTATTTT
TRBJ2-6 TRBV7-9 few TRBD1 CASSLLDIRTGKNSGANVLTF TGTGCCAGCAGCCTATTAGATATACGGACAGGGAAAAACTCTGGGGCCAACGTCCTGACTTTC
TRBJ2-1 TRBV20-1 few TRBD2 CSADGGRPNEQFF TGCAGTGCGGACGGGGGGAGGCCCAATGAGCAGTTCTTC
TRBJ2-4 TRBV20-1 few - CSPMSGEKNIQYF TGCAGCCCCATGTCCGGGGAAAAAAACATTCAGTACTTC
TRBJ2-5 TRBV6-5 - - CASSVRGGALETQYF TGTGCCAGCAGTGTCAGAGGAGGGGCGTTAGAGACCCAGTACTTC
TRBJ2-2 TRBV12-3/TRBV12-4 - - CASSSVGFGELFF TGTGCCAGCAGTTCTGTGGGCTTCGGGGAGCTGTTTTTT
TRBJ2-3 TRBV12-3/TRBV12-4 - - CASSLEGWNTQYF TGTGCCAGCAGTTTAGAGGGATGGAATACGCAGTATTTT
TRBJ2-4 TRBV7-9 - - CASSPRSNSDGGKNIQYF TGTGCCAGCAGCCCCCGGAGCAATAGCGACGGGGGCAAAAACATTCAGTACTTC
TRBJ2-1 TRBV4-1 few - CASSQDASTNNEQFF TGCGCCAGCAGCCAAGATGCTAGCACTAACAATGAGCAGTTCTTC
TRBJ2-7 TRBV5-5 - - CASSLYPEQYF TGTGCCAGCAGCTTGTATCCCGAGCAGTACTTC
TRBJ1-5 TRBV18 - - CASSPSSDQPQHF TGTGCCAGCTCACCGTCCAGTGATCAGCCCCAGCATTTT
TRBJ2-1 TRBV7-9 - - CASSLAGESYNEQFF TGTGCCAGCAGCTTAGCGGGGGAATCTTACAATGAGCAGTTCTTC
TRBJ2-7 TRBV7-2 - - CASSFRSAALYEQYF TGTGCCAGCAGCTTTCGCTCGGCAGCCCTCTACGAGCAGTACTTC
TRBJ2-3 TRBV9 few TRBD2 CASSLTSGKSTDTQYF TGTGCCAGCAGCCTCACTAGCGGGAAGAGCACAGATACGCAGTATTTT
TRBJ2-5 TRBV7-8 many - CASSLGGPRRRPGETQYF TGTGCCAGCAGCTTAGGGGGTCCGAGACGGAGACCAGGAGAGACCCAGTACTTC
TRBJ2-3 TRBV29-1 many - CSVDGTTKDQTSTDTQYF TGCAGCGTTGATGGTACAACAAAAGATCAAACTAGCACAGATACGCAGTATTTT
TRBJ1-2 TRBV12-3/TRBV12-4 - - CASSSWGAGDIYGYTF TGTGCCAGCAGCTCCTGGGGCGCAGGGGATATCTATGGCTACACCTTC
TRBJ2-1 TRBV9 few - CASSVEGVGANEQFF TGTGCCAGCAGCGTAGAGGGAGTGGGGGCAAATGAGCAGTTCTTC
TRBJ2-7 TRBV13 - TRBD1 CASSFGDRRYEQYF TGTGCCAGCAGCTTTGGGGACAGGCGCTACGAGCAGTACTTC
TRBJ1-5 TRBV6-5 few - CASSLLLGAGQPQHF TGTGCCAGCAGTTTACTCCTGGGGGCAGGACAGCCCCAGCATTTT
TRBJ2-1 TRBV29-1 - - CSVDPGNSYNEQFF TGCAGCGTTGATCCCGGGAACTCCTACAATGAGCAGTTCTTC
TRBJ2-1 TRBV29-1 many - CSPLGEYNEQFF TGCAGCCCTTTGGGCGAATACAATGAGCAGTTCTTC
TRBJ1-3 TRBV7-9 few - CASSPPRGRGDTIYF TGTGCCAGCAGCCCCCCCCGGGGCAGGGGAGACACCATATATTTT
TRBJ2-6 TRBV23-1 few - CASSPTTAGANVLTF TGCGCCAGCAGTCCAACGACAGCCGGGGCCAACGTCCTGACTTTC
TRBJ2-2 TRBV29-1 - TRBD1 CSAKLPGQGNTGELFF TGCAGCGCCAAGTTGCCGGGACAGGGTAACACCGGGGAGCTGTTTTTT
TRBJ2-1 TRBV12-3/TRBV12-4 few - CASSLWDNEQFF TGTGCCAGCAGTTTGTGGGACAATGAGCAGTTCTTC
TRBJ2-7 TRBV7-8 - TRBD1 CASSPPLRTGGYEQYF TGTGCCAGCAGCCCACCGCTAAGGACAGGGGGCTACGAGCAGTACTTC
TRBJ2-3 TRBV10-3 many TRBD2 CAISAGTSDTDTQYF TGTGCCATCAGCGCCGGGACTAGCGACACAGATACGCAGTATTTT
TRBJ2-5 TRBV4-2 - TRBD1 CASSQEGQGASQETQYF TGTGCCAGCAGCCAAGAGGGACAGGGGGCGAGTCAAGAGACCCAGTACTTC
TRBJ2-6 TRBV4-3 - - CASSQDATGRGGANVLTF TGCGCCAGCAGCCAAGACGCCACCGGTAGGGGGGGGGCCAACGTCCTGACTTTC
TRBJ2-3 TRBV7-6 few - CASSLGGAMLPYF TGTGCCAGCAGCTTGGGGGGGGCGATGCTCCCGTATTTT
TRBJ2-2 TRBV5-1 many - CASSWVKRTNGELFF TGCGCCAGCAGCTGGGTCAAGAGGACAAACGGGGAGCTGTTTTTT
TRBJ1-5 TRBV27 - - CASSLQGNQPQHF TGTGCCAGCAGTTTACAGGGAAATCAGCCCCAGCATTTT
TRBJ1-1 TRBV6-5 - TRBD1 CASSYSETGEAFF TGTGCCAGCAGTTACTCCGAGACAGGGGAAGCTTTCTTT
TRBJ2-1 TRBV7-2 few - CASSWGAGGYDEQFF TGTGCCAGCAGTTGGGGGGCAGGGGGGTACGATGAGCAGTTCTTC
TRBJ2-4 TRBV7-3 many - CASSLGPGLAKNIQYF TGTGCCAGCAGCTTGGGACCGGGGCTCGCCAAAAACATTCAGTACTTC
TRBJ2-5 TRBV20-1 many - CSARANKAVQETQYF TGCAGTGCTAGAGCGAATAAGGCAGTCCAAGAGACCCAGTACTTC
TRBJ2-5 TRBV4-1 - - CASSQVQSWETQYF TGCGCCAGCAGCCAAGTTCAGAGTTGGGAGACCCAGTACTTC
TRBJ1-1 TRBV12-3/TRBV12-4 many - CASSLYPANEAFF TGTGCCAGCAGTTTATACCCCGCAAACGAAGCTTTCTTT
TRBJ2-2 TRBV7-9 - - CASSPTGPGELFF TGTGCCAGCAGCCCAACAGGGCCCGGGGAGCTGTTTTTT
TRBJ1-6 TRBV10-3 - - CATRGVVGASSYNSPLHF TGTGCCACCCGGGGGGTAGTAGGGGCTAGCTCCTATAATTCACCCCTCCACTTT
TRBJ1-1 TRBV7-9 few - CASSYTEARGTEAFF TGTGCCAGCAGCTACACAGAGGCCCGGGGCACTGAAGCTTTCTTT
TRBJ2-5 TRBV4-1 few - CASSPRVVAFGTQYF TGCGCCAGCAGCCCCCGAGTTGTGGCGTTCGGGACCCAGTACTTC
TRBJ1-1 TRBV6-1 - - CASSDFAGTGDEAFF TGTGCCAGCAGTGATTTCGCAGGTACCGGGGATGAAGCTTTCTTT
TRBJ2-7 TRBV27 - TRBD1 CASKGAEESYEQYF TGTGCCAGCAAGGGGGCAGAAGAGTCCTACGAGCAGTACTTC
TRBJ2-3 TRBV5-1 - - CASSLEGAGTPSTDTQYF TGCGCCAGCAGCTTGGAAGGGGCCGGGACTCCTAGCACAGATACGCAGTATTTT
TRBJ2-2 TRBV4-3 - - CASSLPKGPGANTGELFF TGCGCCAGCAGCCTCCCTAAGGGCCCAGGGGCGAACACCGGGGAGCTGTTTTTT
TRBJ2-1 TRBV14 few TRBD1 CASADRASYNEQFF TGTGCCAGCGCTGACAGGGCTTCCTACAATGAGCAGTTCTTC
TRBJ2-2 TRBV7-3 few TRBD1 CASSFNRGGELFF TGTGCCAGCAGCTTCAACAGGGGCGGGGAGCTGTTTTTT
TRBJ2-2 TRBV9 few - CASSAEDNSNTGELFF TGTGCCAGCAGCGCAGAAGACAACTCGAACACCGGGGAGCTGTTTTTT